This T cell receptor (beta chain) is from a study of patients and donors after allogeneic stem cell transplantation. Germline-derived CDR1 and CDR2 are SGHRS and YFSETQ. V was trimmed by 0 bases and J by 9 bases, leaving 13 bases between them. The CDR3 runs to 15 residues. TCRdb used MiXCR to reprocess the RT-PCR reads, holding one entry per CDR3 protein. The sample includes fewer than 12,000 distinct CDR3 sequences, less than 25% of them seen just once. This clonotype was counted ten times or more. The chain joins TRBV5-1 to TRBJ1-6, with D possibly being TRBD1 (5 bases). The sequenced sample consisted of blood, either unsorted or a sorted T cell fraction (not recorded which). The receptor's source is a human donor who was either an allogeneic HSCT recipient or a stem cell or donor lymphocyte infusion donor (not recorded which). It is not recorded whose cells these are; they may come from a transplant donor. The CDR3 DNA reads TGCGCCAGCAGCTTGGAGGGACCCCCGGGTTCACCCCTCCACTTT. It codes for CASSLEGPPGSPLHF.